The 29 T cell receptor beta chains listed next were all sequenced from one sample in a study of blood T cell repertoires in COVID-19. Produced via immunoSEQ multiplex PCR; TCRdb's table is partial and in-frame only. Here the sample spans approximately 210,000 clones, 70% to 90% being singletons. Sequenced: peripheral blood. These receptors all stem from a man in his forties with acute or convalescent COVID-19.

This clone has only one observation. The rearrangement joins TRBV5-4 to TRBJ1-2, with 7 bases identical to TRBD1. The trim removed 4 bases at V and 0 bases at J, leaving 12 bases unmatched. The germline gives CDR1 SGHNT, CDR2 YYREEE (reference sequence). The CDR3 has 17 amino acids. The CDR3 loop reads CASSPFSGTEPNYGYTF. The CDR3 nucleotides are TGTGCCAGCAGCCCCTTCTCCGGGACAGAGCCTAACTATGGCTACACCTTC.

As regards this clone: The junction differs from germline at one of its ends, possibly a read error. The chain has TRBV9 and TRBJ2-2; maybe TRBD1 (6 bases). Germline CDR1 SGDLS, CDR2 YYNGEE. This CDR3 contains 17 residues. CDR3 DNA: TGTGCCAGCAGTGTAGACAGGTTCGGATTGAACACCGGGGAGCTGTTTTTT. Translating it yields CASSVDRFGLNTGELFF.

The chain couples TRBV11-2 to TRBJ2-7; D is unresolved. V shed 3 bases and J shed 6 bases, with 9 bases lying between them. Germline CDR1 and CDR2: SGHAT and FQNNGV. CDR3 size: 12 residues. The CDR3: CASSFSRVEQYF. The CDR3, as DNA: TGTGCCAGCAGCTTTTCACGGGTCGAGCAGTACTTC.

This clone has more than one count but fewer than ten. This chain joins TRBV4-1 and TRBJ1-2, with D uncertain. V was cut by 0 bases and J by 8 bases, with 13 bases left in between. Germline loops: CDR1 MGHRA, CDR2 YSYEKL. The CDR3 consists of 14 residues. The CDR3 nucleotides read TGCGCCAGCAGCCAAGAAGCCCGGGGTAGGGGCTACACCTTC. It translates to CASSQEARGRGYTF.

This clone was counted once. The DNA for the CDR3 is TGTGCCAGCAGCAGTGGACAGGGAAGCCCTGAAGCTTTCTTT. Residues: CASSSGQGSPEAFF. This chain connects TRBV7-6 to TRBJ1-1; 8 nucleotides line up with TRBD1. V shed 5 bases and J 6 bases; nucleotides not matched to a gene: 8. Germline CDR1 reads SGHVS; CDR2 reads FNYEAQ. The CDR3 consists of 14 residues.

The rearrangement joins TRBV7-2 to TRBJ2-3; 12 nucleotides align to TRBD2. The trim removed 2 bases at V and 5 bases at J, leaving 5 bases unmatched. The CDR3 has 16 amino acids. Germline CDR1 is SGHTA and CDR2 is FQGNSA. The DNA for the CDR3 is TGTGCCAGCAGCTTACTAGCGGGAGGGCAGGGAGATACGCAGTATTTT. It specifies CASSLLAGGQGDTQYF.

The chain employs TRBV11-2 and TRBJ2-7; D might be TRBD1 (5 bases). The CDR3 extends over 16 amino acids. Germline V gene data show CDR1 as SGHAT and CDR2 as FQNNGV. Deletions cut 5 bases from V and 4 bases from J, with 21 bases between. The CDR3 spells CASSQSRSRAPYEQYF. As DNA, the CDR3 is TGTGCCAGCAGCCAATCCAGGTCCAGGGCCCCGTACGAGCAGTACTTC.

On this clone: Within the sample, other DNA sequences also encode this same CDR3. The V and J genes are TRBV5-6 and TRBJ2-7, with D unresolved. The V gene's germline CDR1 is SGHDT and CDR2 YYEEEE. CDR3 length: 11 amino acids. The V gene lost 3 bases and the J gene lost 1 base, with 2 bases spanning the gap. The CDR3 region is CASSSSYEQYF. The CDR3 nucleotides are TGTGCCAGCAGCTCGTCCTACGAGCAGTACTTC.

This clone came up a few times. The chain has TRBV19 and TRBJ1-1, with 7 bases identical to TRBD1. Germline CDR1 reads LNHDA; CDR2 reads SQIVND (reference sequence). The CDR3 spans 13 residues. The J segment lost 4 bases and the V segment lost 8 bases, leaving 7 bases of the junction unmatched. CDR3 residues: CASREQGSTEAFF. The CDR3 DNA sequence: TGTGCCAGTCGTGAACAGGGGAGCACTGAAGCTTTCTTT. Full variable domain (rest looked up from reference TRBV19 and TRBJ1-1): DGGITQSPKYLFRKEGQNVTLSCEQNLNHDAMYWYRQDPGQGLRLIYYSQIVNDFQKGDIAEGYSVSREKKESFPLTVTSAQKNPTAFYLCASREQGSTEAFFGQGTRLTVV.

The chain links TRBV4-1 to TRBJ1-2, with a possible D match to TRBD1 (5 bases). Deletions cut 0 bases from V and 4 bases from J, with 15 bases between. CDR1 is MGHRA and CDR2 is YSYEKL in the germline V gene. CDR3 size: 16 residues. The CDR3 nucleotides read TGCGCCAGCAGCCAAGATTACGGTCAGGGCCCCTATGGCTACACCTTC. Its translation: CASSQDYGQGPYGYTF.

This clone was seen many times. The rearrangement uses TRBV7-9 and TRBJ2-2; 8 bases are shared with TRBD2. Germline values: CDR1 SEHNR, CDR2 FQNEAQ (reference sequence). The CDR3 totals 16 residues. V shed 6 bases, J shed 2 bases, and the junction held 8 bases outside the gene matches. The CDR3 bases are TGTGCCAGCAGTTCCGGGACTAGTGCCAACACCGGGGAGCTGTTTTTT. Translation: CASSSGTSANTGELFF. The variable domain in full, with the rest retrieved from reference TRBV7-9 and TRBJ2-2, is DTGVSQNPRHKITKRGQNVTFRCDPISEHNRLYWYRQTLGQGPEFLTYFQNEAQLEKSRLLSDRFSAERPKGSFSTLEIQRTEQGDSAMYLCASSSGTSANTGELFFGEGSRLTVL.

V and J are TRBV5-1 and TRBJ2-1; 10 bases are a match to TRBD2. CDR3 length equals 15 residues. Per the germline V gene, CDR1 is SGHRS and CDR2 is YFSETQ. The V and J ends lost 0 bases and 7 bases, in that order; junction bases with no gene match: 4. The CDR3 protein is CASSLDLAGANEQFF. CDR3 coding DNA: TGCGCCAGCAGCTTGGATCTAGCGGGAGCTAATGAGCAGTTCTTC.

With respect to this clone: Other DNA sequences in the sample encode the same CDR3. The CDR3 spells CASSPQGLNTEAFF. As DNA, the CDR3 is TGTGCCAGTAGTCCTCAGGGATTGAACACTGAAGCTTTCTTT. V is TRBV19 and J is TRBJ1-1, with D perhaps TRBD1 (5 bases). Germline V gene sequence: CDR1 LNHDA, CDR2 SQIVND (reference sequence). The CDR3 is 14 residues long. Trimming pared 5 bases from V and 0 bases from J, leaving 10 bases between.

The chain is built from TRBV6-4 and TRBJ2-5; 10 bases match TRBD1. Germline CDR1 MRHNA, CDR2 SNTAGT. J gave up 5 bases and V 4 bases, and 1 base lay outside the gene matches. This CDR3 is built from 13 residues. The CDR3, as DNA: TGTGCCAGCAGTGCGGGACAGGGGGAGACCCAGTACTTC. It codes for CASSAGQGETQYF.

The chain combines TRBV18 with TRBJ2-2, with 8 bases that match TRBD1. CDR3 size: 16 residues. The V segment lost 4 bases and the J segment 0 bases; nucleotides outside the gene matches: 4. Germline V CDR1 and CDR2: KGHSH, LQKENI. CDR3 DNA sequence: TGTGCCAGCTCACAGGGGACAGGAGCGAACACCGGGGAGCTGTTTTTT. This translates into CASSQGTGANTGELFF.

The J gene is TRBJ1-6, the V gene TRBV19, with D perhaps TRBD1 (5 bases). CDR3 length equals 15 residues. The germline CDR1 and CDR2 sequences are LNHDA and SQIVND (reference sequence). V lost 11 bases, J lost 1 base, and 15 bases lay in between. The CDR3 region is CARTQGRSYNSPLHF. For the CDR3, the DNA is TGTGCCCGAACTCAGGGTCGGTCCTATAATTCACCCCTCCACTTT.

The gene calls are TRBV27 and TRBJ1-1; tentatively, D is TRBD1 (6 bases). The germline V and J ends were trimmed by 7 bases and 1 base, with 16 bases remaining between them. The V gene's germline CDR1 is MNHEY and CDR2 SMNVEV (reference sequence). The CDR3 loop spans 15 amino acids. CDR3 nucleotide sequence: TGTGCCAGCACCTTAAAGGGACACCAGAACACTGAAGCTTTCTTT. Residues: CASTLKGHQNTEAFF.

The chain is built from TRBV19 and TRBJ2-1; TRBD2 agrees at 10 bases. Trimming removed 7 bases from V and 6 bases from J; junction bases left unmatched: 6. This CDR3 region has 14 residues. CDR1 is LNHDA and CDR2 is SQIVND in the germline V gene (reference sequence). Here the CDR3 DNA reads TGTGCCAGTACCAATGGACTAGCGGCCAATGAGCAGTTCTTC. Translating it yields CASTNGLAANEQFF.

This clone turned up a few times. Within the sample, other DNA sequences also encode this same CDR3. As DNA, the CDR3 is TGCGCCAGCAGCCTTCAAGAGACCCAGTACTTC. As protein: CASSLQETQYF. The chain links TRBV5-1 to TRBJ2-5; D is undetermined. The CDR3 has 11 residues. The germline V gene encodes CDR1 SGHRS and CDR2 YFSETQ. The V and J ends lost 4 bases and 2 bases respectively, with 3 bases between them.

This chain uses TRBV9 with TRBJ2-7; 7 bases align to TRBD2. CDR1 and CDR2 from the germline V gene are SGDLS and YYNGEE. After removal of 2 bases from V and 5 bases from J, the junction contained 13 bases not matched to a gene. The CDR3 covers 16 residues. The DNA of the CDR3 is TGTGCCAGCAGCGTGATGACCCTAGCGGCCCCCAACGAGCAGTACTTC. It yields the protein CASSVMTLAAPNEQYF.

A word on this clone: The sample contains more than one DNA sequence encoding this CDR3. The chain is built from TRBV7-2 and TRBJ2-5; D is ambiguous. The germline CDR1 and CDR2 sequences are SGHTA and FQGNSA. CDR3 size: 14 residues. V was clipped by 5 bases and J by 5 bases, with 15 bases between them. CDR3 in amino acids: CASSPPGVRETQYF. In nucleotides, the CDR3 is TGTGCCAGCAGCCCTCCCGGAGTCCGGGAGACCCAGTACTTC.

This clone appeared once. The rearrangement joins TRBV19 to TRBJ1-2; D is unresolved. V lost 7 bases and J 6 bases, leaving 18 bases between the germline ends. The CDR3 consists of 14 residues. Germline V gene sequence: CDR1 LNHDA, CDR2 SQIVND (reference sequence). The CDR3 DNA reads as TGTGCCAGTAATTACGGGATAAGACTACATGGCTACACCTTC. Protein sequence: CASNYGIRLHGYTF.

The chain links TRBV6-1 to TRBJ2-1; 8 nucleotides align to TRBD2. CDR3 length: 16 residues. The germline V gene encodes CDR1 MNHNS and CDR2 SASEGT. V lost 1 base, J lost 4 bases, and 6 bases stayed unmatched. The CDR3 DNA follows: TGTGCCAGCAGTGAAGTAGCGGGGACCCTTTACAATGAGCAGTTCTTC. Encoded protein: CASSEVAGTLYNEQFF.

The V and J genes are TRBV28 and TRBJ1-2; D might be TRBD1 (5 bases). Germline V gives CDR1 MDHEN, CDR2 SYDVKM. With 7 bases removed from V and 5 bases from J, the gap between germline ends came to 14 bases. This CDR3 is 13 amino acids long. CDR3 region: CASTTDRPYGYTF. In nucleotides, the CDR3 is TGTGCCAGCACTACTGACAGACCATATGGCTACACCTTC.

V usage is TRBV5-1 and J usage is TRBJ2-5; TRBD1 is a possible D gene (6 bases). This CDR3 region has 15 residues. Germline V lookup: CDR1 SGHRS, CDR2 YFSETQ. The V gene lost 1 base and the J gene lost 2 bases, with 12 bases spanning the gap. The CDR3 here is CASSLQGSPQETQYF. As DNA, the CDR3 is TGCGCCAGCAGCTTGCAGGGGTCGCCTCAAGAGACCCAGTACTTC.

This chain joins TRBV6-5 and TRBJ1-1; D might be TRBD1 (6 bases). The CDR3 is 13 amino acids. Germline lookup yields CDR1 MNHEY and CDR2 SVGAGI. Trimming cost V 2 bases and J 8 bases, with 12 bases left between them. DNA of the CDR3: TGTGCCAGCAGTTACGGGGAACAGGGCGAAGCTTTCTTT. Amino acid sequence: CASSYGEQGEAFF.

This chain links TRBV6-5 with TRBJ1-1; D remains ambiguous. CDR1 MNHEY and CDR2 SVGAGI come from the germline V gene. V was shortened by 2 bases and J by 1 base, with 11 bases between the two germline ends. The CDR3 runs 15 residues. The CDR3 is CASSYRREQNTEAFF. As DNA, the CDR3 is TGTGCCAGCAGTTACCGTCGGGAGCAGAACACTGAAGCTTTCTTT.

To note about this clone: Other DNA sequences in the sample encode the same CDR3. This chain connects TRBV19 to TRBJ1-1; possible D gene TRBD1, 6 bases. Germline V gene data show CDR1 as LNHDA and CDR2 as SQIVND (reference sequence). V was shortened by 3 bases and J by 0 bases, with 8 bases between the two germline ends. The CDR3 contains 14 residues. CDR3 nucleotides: TGTGCCAGTAGTATGACAGGTATGAACACTGAAGCTTTCTTT. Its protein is CASSMTGMNTEAFF.

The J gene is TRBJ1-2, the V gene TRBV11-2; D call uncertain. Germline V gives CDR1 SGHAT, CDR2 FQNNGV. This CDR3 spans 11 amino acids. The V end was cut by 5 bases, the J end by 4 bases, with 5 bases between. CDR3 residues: CASSPGYGYTF. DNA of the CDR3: TGTGCCAGCAGCCCAGGCTATGGCTACACCTTC. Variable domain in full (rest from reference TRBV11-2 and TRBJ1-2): EAGVAQSPRYKIIEKRQSVAFWCNPISGHATLYWYQQILGQGPKLLIQFQNNGVVDDSQLPKDRFSAERLKGVDSTLKIQPAKLEDSAVYLCASSPGYGYTFGSGTRLTVV.